Each of the 6 T cell receptor beta chains below was sequenced from the same sample in a study of T cell responses to AZD1222 COVID-19 vaccine. Generated by immunoSEQ multiplex PCR, the TCRdb table keeps only in-frame clones and is missing some. This sample carries about 120,000 clones, 91% of them seen once, and the ten largest clones take 5.4%. This sample comprised peripheral blood, obtained on day 0 of AZD1222 vaccination. These receptors were taken from an adult in good health.

This sequence joins TRBV28 and TRBJ1-3, with a weak D call TRBD1 (5 bases). Germline V CDR1 and CDR2: MDHEN, SYDVKM. V lost 3 bases to trimming and J lost 8 bases, with 11 bases between them. The CDR3 length is 13 residues. The CDR3 DNA reads TGTGCCAGCAGTTTGGGGAGGGGCGACACCATATATTTT. Translation gives CASSLGRGDTIYF.

V is TRBV5-4 and J is TRBJ1-2; D unresolved. CDR1 and CDR2 from the germline V gene are SGHNT and YYREEE (reference sequence). There are 15 residues in the CDR3. The V end was cut by 4 bases, the J end by 3 bases, with 16 bases between. CDR3 sequence (DNA): TGTGCCAGCAGCCGAGGACCGCCCTTGGACTATGGCTACACCTTC. Its translation: CASSRGPPLDYGYTF.

This clone was recorded once. The chain is built from TRBV14 and TRBJ1-2; the D is unclear. CDR1 and CDR2 (germline): SGHDN, FVKESK. Trimming pared 8 bases from V and 8 bases from J, leaving 18 bases between. The CDR3 spans 13 residues. The CDR3 here is CASSPARSGGYTF. CDR3 bases: TGTGCCAGCTCGCCGGCGCGCTCGGGAGGCTACACCTTC.

V usage is TRBV6-5 and J usage is TRBJ2-7; 8 bases are shared with TRBD2. V shed 2 bases and J 8 bases; nucleotides not matched to a gene: 14. CDR1 is MNHEY, CDR2 SVGAGI, per germline. This CDR3 is 16 amino acids long. DNA for the CDR3: TGTGCCAGCAGTTACACCACGGGGGGGACCTTGGGGAAGCAGTACTTC. It specifies CASSYTTGGTLGKQYF.

The J gene is TRBJ1-2, the V gene TRBV5-6; D is uncertain. The CDR3 sequence is 14 residues long. With 1 base removed from V and 1 base from J, the gap between germline ends came to 8 bases. Germline V gene data show CDR1 as SGHDT and CDR2 as YYEEEE. This CDR3 is CASSLPGINYGYTF. CDR3 in DNA: TGTGCCAGCAGCTTGCCGGGGATTAACTATGGCTACACCTTC.

The chain uses TRBV9 and TRBJ2-7; perhaps TRBD2 as D (6 bases). In germline, CDR1 is SGDLS, CDR2 YYNGEE. The CDR3 is 18 amino acids. V dropped 0 bases and J dropped 3 bases, with 22 bases sitting between them. This CDR3 is CASSVGLSGDRLVYEQYF. CDR3 DNA sequence: TGTGCCAGCAGCGTAGGCCTATCCGGTGACAGACTAGTCTACGAGCAGTACTTC.